Shown below are 25 T cell receptor beta chains from a single sample sequenced in a study of shared clonotypes between healthy human individuals. Produced via immunoSEQ multiplex PCR; TCRdb's table is partial and in-frame only. The data contain fewer than 650,000 clones, 70% to 80% of them seen just once; the ten biggest clones take up more than 10%. Sequences were obtained from PBMCs. All receptors derive from a woman between 35 and 50 years old in good health. Some clones in this sample may be carry-over from other donors' samples.

The chain is built from TRBV18 and TRBJ1-1, with 7 bases aligning to TRBD1. Trimming took 8 bases from V and 1 from J; bases not matched to a gene: 4. The length of the CDR3 is 13 residues. Germline-derived CDR1 and CDR2 are KGHSH and LQKENI. The CDR3 is CASRDRPNTEAFF. The CDR3 region has the DNA TGTGCCAGCCGGGACAGACCGAACACTGAAGCTTTCTTT.

This chain connects TRBV14 to TRBJ2-7; unclear D gene. Germline V gene data show CDR1 as SGHDN and CDR2 as FVKESK. The CDR3 loop spans 16 amino acids. Trimming pared 1 base from V and 2 bases from J, leaving 15 bases between. The CDR3 DNA is TGTGCCAGCAGCCAAGTCCCCTTCTCCTTAACCTACGAGCAGTACTTC. It encodes CASSQVPFSLTYEQYF.

V gene TRBV2 combines with J gene TRBJ2-3; D gene unclear. Germline lookup yields CDR1 SNHLY and CDR2 FYNNEI. The CDR3 covers 12 residues. The V gene lost 6 bases and the J gene lost 10 bases, with 14 bases spanning the gap. The CDR3 DNA follows: TGTGCCAGCAGGAAGGGCCCGGACGCGCAGTATTTT. It yields the protein CASRKGPDAQYF.

This chain uses TRBV20-1 with TRBJ1-1, with no clear D. This CDR3 spans 10 amino acids. Trimming took 5 bases from V and 6 from J, leaving 7 bases between them. Germline CDR1 is DFQATT and CDR2 is SNEGSKA (reference sequence). The CDR3 is CSAPRPEAFF. The CDR3 coding sequence is TGCAGTGCTCCCCGCCCTGAAGCTTTCTTT.

The chain employs TRBV7-9 and TRBJ2-5, with TRBD1 as a possible D gene (6 bases). The germline V gene has CDR1 SEHNR and CDR2 FQNEAQ (reference sequence). V was shortened by 2 bases and J by 2 bases, with 18 bases between the two germline ends. The CDR3 sequence is 17 residues long. The CDR3 protein is CASSLFRQAEEQETQYF. The CDR3 DNA reads as TGTGCCAGCAGCTTATTTCGACAGGCCGAGGAACAAGAGACCCAGTACTTC.

The chain links TRBV9 to TRBJ1-2; the D is unclear. This CDR3 has 15 residues. Trimming pared 0 bases from V and 2 bases from J, leaving 11 bases between. The germline gives CDR1 SGDLS, CDR2 YYNGEE. This chain's CDR3 is CASSVDVQSNYGYTF. In nucleotides, the CDR3 is TGTGCCAGCAGCGTAGACGTCCAATCAAACTATGGCTACACCTTC.

This clone was detected only a few times. The rearrangement uses TRBV29-1 and TRBJ1-2; 10 nucleotides agree with TRBD1. This CDR3 has 15 residues. The germline V gene encodes CDR1 SQVTM and CDR2 ANQGSEA. The J segment lost 3 bases and the V segment lost 4 bases, leaving 8 bases of the junction unmatched. CDR3 sequence (DNA): TGCAGCGTTGGAGGGAGGACAGGGGGTGACTATGGCTACACCTTC. Translated, it gives CSVGGRTGGDYGYTF.

The chain links TRBV7-8 to TRBJ1-2, with 7 bases aligning to TRBD1. Germline V gene data show CDR1 as SGHVS and CDR2 as FQNEAQ. The CDR3 loop spans 15 amino acids. V lost 4 bases, J lost 4 bases, and 9 bases stayed unmatched. CDR3 in DNA: TGTGCCAGCAGCTCCGGAGGGACAGCACTCTATGGCTACACCTTC. Translating it yields CASSSGGTALYGYTF.

Note on this clone: Being one base from a much bigger clone, this may be a read error. The chain recombines TRBV5-1 with TRBJ1-1; TRBD1 might be the D (6 bases). This CDR3 is 13 amino acids long. V lost 3 bases and J lost 6, with 12 bases in between. CDR1 is SGHRS and CDR2 is YFSETQ in the germline V gene. CDR3: CASSWDTRAEAFF. The CDR3 DNA reads TGCGCCAGCAGCTGGGACACTAGGGCTGAAGCTTTCTTT.

The V and J genes are TRBV28 and TRBJ2-7; 9 nucleotides line up with TRBD1. The CDR3 is made up of 15 amino acids. V gave up 6 bases and J gave up 5 bases; unmatched junction bases: 11. Germline V gene lookup returns CDR1 MDHEN and CDR2 SYDVKM. Here the CDR3 reads CASSPPGQGFDEQYF. CDR3 DNA: TGTGCCAGCAGCCCTCCGGGACAGGGCTTCGACGAGCAGTACTTC.

The chain has TRBV9 and TRBJ1-1, with 7 nucleotides matching TRBD1. The CDR3 runs to 15 residues. The J segment lost 2 bases and the V segment lost 2 bases, leaving 6 bases of the junction unmatched. The germline gives CDR1 SGDLS, CDR2 YYNGEE. The CDR3 reads CASSVGEGANTEAFF. The CDR3 DNA is TGTGCCAGCAGCGTGGGGGAGGGGGCCAACACTGAAGCTTTCTTT.

The chain joins TRBV5-4 to TRBJ2-5; D is unclear. Germline assignment: CDR1 SGHNT and CDR2 YYREEE (reference sequence). The CDR3 runs 12 residues. Trimming cost V 3 bases and J 3 bases, with 6 bases left between them. This CDR3 is CASSCAEETQYF. As DNA, the CDR3 is TGTGCCAGCAGCTGCGCTGAAGAGACCCAGTACTTC.

The rearrangement uses TRBV28 and TRBJ2-7; 9 bases line up with TRBD1. Germline V gives CDR1 MDHEN, CDR2 SYDVKM. V shed 6 bases and J 4 bases; nucleotides not matched to a gene: 13. The CDR3 has 16 residues. CDR3 nucleotide sequence: TGTGCCAGCAGGGGGACCGGGACAGGGTTACTGTACGAGCAGTACTTC. Protein product: CASRGTGTGLLYEQYF.

This clone was recorded once. The rearrangement joins TRBV27 to TRBJ2-1; TRBD2 agrees at 11 bases. The CDR3 sequence is 15 residues long. Germline V gene lookup returns CDR1 MNHEY and CDR2 SMNVEV (reference sequence). J was trimmed by 7 bases and V by 5 bases; bases with no gene match: 7. The CDR3 protein is CASSGPTSGSNEQFF. CDR3 DNA: TGTGCCAGCAGTGGCCCAACTAGCGGGAGTAATGAGCAGTTCTTC.

Concerning this clone itself: The CDR3 does not close with the conserved phenylalanine or tryptophan, likely indicating a read error. The gene calls are TRBV10-2 and TRBJ2-7; 9 nucleotides match TRBD2. This CDR3 spans 15 amino acids. The germline CDR1 and CDR2 sequences are WSHSY and SAAADI. V was clipped by 8 bases and J by 0 bases; unmatched bases: 8. The CDR3 DNA is TGCGCCAGCGCAGGGACTAGCAGGCTCTCCTACGAGCAGTACTCC. Residues: CASAGTSRLSYEQYS.

The V call is TRBV7-2, the J call TRBJ2-1; 9 bases map to TRBD2. Germline V CDR1 and CDR2: SGHTA, FQGNSA. V lost 3 bases to trimming and J lost 4 bases; unmatched junction nucleotides: 4. CDR3 length: 15 residues. CDR3 coding DNA: TGTGCCAGCAGCTTTCGGACTAGCGATTACAATGAGCAGTTCTTC. Residues: CASSFRTSDYNEQFF.

This clone showed up just once. The rearrangement uses TRBV10-3 and TRBJ2-5; 9 bases fit TRBD1. The CDR3 sequence is 17 residues long. V dropped 1 base and J dropped 4; count of bases not matched to a gene: 10. From germline, CDR1 is ENHRY and CDR2 SYGVKD. This CDR3 is CAISELGDRVFRETQYF. The CDR3 DNA follows: TGTGCCATCAGTGAGTTAGGGGACAGGGTATTTCGAGAGACCCAGTACTTC.

The chain carries TRBV19 and TRBJ2-7, with a possible D match to TRBD1 (6 bases). The CDR3 has 13 residues. Germline values: CDR1 LNHDA, CDR2 SQIVND (reference sequence). V lost 4 bases to trimming and J lost 6 bases, with 13 bases between them. CDR3 amino acids: CASSNNRESEQYF. Written as DNA, the CDR3 is TGTGCCAGTAGTAACAACAGGGAGAGCGAGCAGTACTTC.

The chain links TRBV5-6 to TRBJ1-2, with unresolved D. The V and J ends lost 0 bases and 7 bases respectively, with 7 bases between them. The CDR3 is made up of 12 amino acids. From germline, CDR1 is SGHDT and CDR2 YYEEEE. The CDR3 region is CASSLVTGGYTF. The CDR3 bases are TGTGCCAGCAGCTTGGTTACGGGTGGCTACACCTTC.

The chain employs TRBV29-1 and TRBJ2-3, with 12 bases fitting TRBD2. The CDR3 sequence is 14 residues long. V was pared by 8 bases and J by 8 bases, with 11 bases of the junction left unmatched. The germline CDR1 and CDR2 sequences are SQVTM and ANQGSEA. CDR3 DNA sequence: TGCAGCTTGACTAGCGGGAGTATCAAGGGTACGCAGTATTTT. Residues: CSLTSGSIKGTQYF.

The sample holds a few counts of this clone. This chain links TRBV5-1 with TRBJ1-4; possible D gene TRBD1, 5 bases. This CDR3 contains 15 residues. Per germline, CDR1 SGHRS and CDR2 YFSETQ. The V end was cut by 1 base, the J end by 2 bases, with 9 bases between. CDR3 loop: CASSLQPGTNEKLFF. The CDR3 bases are TGCGCCAGCAGCTTGCAGCCAGGGACTAATGAAAAACTGTTTTTT.

V usage is TRBV5-6 and J usage is TRBJ2-1, with a tentative D call TRBD2 (6 bases). Germline V lookup: CDR1 SGHDT, CDR2 YYEEEE. V was shortened by 0 bases and J by 7 bases, with 11 bases between the two germline ends. The CDR3 is 14 amino acids. CDR3 coding DNA: TGTGCCAGCAGCTTGGCGGGAGTGGAGAATGAGCAGTTCTTC. This encodes CASSLAGVENEQFF.

The chain couples TRBV7-9 to TRBJ2-7; TRBD1 agrees at 8 bases. This CDR3 has 19 amino acids. Trimming took 0 bases from V and 2 from J; bases not matched to a gene: 15. Germline loops: CDR1 SEHNR, CDR2 FQNEAQ (reference sequence). CDR3 nucleotide sequence: TGTGCCAGCAGCTTAGCGGCGGGAACAGGGGGACTGGGGCCCTACGAGCAGTACTTC. This translates into CASSLAAGTGGLGPYEQYF.

J is TRBJ2-2 and V is TRBV10-2; 11 nucleotides match TRBD2. Trimming at V came to 2 bases and at J to 4 bases, leaving 3 bases not matched to a gene. Germline V gives CDR1 WSHSY, CDR2 SAAADI. The CDR3 length is 16 residues. This CDR3 is CASSEVLAGGTGELFF. CDR3 coding DNA: TGCGCCAGCAGTGAGGTTCTAGCGGGAGGCACCGGGGAGCTGTTTTTT.

The chain joins TRBV9 to TRBJ2-7; 8 nucleotides align to TRBD2. V shed 0 bases, J shed 5 bases, and the junction held 7 bases outside the gene matches. This CDR3 contains 15 residues. The germline V gene has CDR1 SGDLS and CDR2 YYNGEE. The CDR3 DNA reads TGTGCCAGCAGCGTAGAGGGGACTAGGGGGAACGAGCAGTACTTC. This translates into CASSVEGTRGNEQYF.